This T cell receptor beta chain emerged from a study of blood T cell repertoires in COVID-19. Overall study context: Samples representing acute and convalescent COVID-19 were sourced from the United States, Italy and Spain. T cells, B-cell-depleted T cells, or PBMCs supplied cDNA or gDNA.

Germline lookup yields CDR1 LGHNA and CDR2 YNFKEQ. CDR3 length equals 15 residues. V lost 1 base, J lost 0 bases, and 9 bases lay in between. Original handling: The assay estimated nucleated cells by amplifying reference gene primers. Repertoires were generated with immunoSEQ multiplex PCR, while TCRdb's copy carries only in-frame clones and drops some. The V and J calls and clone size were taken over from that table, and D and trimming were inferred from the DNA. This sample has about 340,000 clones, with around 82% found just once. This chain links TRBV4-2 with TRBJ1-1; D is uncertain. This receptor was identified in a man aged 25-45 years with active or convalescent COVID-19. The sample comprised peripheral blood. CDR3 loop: CASSQVAQMNTEAFF. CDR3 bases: TGTGCCAGCAGCCAAGTGGCACAGATGAACACTGAAGCTTTCTTT.